Sequencing of this T cell receptor beta chain was carried out in a study of CD8 T cells in ankylosing spondylitis. This clonotype was observed many times. Libraries of TCR beta came from quantitative 5'-RACE with molecular barcodes. TCRdb analysed the 5' RACE reads with MiXCR anew, one entry per CDR3 protein. The sample gives roughly 230,000 distinct CDR3 sequences, approximately 7.6% of which show up once; around 4.9% is in the top ten. This sequence originates from a female donor with ankylosing spondylitis or in good health (not recorded which). The sample taken for sequencing was blood, either unsorted or a sorted T cell fraction (not recorded which).

CDR3 sequence (DNA): TGTGCCAGCAAATTGACAGGGAACACTGAAGCTTTCTTT. It is translated as CASKLTGNTEAFF. The rearrangement joins TRBV12-3 or TRBV12-4 to TRBJ1-1; D is possibly TRBD1 (6 bases). The CDR3 totals 13 residues. Deletions cut 7 bases from V and 1 base from J, with 10 bases between.